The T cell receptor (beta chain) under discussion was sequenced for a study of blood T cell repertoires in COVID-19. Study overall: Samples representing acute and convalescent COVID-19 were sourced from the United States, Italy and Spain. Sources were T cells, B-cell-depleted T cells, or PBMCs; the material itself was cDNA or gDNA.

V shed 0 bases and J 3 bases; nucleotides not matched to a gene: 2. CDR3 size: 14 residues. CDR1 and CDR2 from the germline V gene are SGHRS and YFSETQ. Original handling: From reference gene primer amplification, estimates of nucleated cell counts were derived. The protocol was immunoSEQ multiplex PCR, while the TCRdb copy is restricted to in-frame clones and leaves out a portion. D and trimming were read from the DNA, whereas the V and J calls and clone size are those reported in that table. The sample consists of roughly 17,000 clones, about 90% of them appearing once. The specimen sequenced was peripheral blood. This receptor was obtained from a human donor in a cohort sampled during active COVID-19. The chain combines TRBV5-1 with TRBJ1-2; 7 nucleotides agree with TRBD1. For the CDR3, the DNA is TGCGCCAGCAGCTTGGGACAGGGTGACTATGGCTACACCTTC. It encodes CASSLGQGDYGYTF.